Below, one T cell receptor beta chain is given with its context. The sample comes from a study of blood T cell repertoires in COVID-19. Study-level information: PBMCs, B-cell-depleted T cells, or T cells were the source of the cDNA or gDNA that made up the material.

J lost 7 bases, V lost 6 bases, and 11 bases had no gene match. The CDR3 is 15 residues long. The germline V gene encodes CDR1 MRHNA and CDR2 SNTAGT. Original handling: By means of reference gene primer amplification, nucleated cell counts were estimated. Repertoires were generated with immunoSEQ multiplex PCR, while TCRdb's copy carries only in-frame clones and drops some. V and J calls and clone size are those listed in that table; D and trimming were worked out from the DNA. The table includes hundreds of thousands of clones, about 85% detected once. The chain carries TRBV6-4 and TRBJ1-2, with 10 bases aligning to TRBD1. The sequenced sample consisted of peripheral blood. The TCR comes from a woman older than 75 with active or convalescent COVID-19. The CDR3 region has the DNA TGTGCCAGCAGAGCCGAGACAGGGGGCGCGTTTGGCTACACCTTC. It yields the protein CASRAETGGAFGYTF.